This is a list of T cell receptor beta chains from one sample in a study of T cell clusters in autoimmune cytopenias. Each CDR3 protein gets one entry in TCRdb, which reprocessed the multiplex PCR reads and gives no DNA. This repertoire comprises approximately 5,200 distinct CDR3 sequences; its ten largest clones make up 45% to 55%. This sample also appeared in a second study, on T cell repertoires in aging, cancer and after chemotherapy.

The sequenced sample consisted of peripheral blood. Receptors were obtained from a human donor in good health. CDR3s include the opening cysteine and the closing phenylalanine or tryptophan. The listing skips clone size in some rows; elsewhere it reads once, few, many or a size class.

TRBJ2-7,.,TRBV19,CASSSLTAGTFYEQYF
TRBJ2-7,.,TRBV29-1,CSVVGTGGPYEQYF
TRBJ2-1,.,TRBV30,CAWSVEDPWFGDEQFF
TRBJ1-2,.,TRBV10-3,CAISGTGESYGYTF
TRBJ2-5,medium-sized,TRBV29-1,CSVELALAGIGGETQYF
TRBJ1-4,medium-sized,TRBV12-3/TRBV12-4,CASSPGTGANEKLFF
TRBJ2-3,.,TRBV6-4,CASSGDGTDTQYF
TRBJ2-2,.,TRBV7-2,CASSPRGTSGLYDTGELFF
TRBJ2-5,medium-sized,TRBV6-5,CASSSSGETQYF
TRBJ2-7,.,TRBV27,CASSWDRKAYEQYF
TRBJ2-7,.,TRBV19,CASSIRLTSGRNSYEQYF
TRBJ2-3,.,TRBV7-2,CASNSGSALDTQYF
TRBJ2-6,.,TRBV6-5,CASSYGGQYFSGANVLTF
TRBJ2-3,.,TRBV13,CASSSTDTQYF
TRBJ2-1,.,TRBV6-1,CASSASVANEQFF
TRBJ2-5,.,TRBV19,CASSIDLLSETQYF
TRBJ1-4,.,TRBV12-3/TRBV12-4,CASSPTGGMGNEKLFF
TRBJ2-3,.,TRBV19,CASSKRTSGRTDTQYF
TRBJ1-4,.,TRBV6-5,CASSYRGRGRSNEKLFF